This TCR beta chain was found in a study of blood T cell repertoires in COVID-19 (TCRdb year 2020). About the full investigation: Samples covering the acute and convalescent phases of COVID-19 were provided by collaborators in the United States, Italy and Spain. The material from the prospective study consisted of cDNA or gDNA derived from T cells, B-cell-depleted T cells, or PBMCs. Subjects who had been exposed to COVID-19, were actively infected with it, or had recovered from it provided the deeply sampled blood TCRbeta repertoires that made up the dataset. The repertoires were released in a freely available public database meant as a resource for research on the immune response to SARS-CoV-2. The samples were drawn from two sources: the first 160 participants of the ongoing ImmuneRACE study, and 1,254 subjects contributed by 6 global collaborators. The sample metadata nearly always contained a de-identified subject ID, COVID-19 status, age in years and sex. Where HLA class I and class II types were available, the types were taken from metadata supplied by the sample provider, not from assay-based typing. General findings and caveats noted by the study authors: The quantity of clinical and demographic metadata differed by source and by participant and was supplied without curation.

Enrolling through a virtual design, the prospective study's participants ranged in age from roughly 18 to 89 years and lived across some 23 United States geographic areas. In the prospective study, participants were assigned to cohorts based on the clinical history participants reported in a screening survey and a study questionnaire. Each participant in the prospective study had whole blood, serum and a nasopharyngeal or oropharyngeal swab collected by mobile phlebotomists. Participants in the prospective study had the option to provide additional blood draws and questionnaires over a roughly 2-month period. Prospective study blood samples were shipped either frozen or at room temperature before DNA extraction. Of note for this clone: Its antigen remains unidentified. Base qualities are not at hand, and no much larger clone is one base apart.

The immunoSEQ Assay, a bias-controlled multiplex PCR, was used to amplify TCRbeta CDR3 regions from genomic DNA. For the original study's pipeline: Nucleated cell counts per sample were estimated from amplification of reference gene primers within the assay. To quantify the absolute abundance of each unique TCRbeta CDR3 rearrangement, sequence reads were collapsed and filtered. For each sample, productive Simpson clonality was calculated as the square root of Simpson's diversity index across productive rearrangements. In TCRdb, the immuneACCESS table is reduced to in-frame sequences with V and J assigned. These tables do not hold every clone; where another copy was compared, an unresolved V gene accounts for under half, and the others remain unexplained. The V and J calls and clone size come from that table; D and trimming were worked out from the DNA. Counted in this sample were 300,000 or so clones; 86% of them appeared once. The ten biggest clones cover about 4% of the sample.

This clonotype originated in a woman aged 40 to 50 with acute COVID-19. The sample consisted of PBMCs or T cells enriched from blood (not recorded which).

For the CDR3, the sequence is CASSQIAGGSDNEQFF. The DNA sequence follows: TGTGCCAGCAGCCAGATAGCGGGAGGGAGTGACAATGAGCAGTTCTTC. In this chain, TRBV4-2 is recombined with TRBJ2-1, with 11 bases matching TRBD2. The V end gives up 3 bases and the J end 5 bases, leaving 6 bases in the junction not matched to a gene. Including cysteine and phenylalanine, the CDR3 has 16 amino acids. Only the CDR3 region is kept as DNA, spanning 48 bases read in frame from base 1. CDR1 and CDR2 are drawn from the germline V gene: LGHNA, YNFKEQ.